This T cell receptor (beta chain) was recovered during a study of regulatory T cells in long-lasting Graves disease. The table lists this clonotype with many counts. Time point denoted: newly diagnosed GD, antithyroid drugs for less than 3 months. PBMCs provided the RNA from which the TCR library was made. Germline CDR1 is MDHEN and CDR2 is SYDVKM. The CDR3 consists of 15 residues. The junction had 3 bases not matched to a gene; V was cut back by 4 bases and J by 2 bases. Arm-PCR with iRepertoire HTBI primers amplified the CDR3 regions for these TCR beta libraries. Via MiXCR, TCRdb re-called the multiplex PCR reads, giving one row per CDR3 protein. The sample has 350,000 to 550,000 distinct CDR3 sequences, roughly 15% seen once. These data were likewise used in another study, on T cells in Graves' hyperthyroidism and ophthalmopathy.

The clonotype comes from a woman aged 18-29 years with Graves disease. This specimen was peripheral blood mononuclear cells (PBMCs), taken at new diagnosis, from a patient treated with antithyroid drugs. V usage is TRBV28 and J usage is TRBJ2-3, with 10 bases aligning to TRBD2. CDR3 bases: TGTGCCAGCAGTTCCACTAGCGGGAACACAGATACGCAGTATTTT. Translated, it gives CASSSTSGNTDTQYF.